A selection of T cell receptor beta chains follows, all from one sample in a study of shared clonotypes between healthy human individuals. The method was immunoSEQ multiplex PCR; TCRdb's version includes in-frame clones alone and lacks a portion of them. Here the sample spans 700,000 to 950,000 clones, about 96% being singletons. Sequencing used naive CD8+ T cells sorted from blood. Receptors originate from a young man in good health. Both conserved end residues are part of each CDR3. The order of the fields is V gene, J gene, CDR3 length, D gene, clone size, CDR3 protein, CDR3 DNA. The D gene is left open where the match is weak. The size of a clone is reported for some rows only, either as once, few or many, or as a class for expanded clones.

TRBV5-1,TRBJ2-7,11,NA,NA,CASSYSYEQYF,TGCGCCAGCAGCTACTCCTACGAGCAGTACTTC
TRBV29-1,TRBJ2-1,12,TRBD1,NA,CSGITGGVEQFF,TGCAGCGGGATCACAGGGGGCGTTGAGCAGTTCTTC
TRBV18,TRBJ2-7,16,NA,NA,CASSPARGESSYEQYF,TGTGCCAGCTCACCCGCGAGGGGCGAATCCTCCTACGAGCAGTACTTC
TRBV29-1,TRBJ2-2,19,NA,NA,CSVEAGLAATLKNTGELFF,TGCAGCGTTGAAGCAGGGTTAGCGGCAACTCTGAAGAACACCGGGGAGCTGTTTTTT
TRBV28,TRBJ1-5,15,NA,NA,CASILSGKGNQPQHF,TGTGCCAGCATCCTATCAGGGAAGGGGAATCAGCCCCAGCATTTT
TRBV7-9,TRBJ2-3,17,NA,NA,CASSRPLAGASTDTQYF,TGTGCCAGCAGCCGACCTTTGGCGGGGGCTAGCACAGATACGCAGTATTTT
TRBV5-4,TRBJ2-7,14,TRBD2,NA,CASSFSAGAYEQYF,TGTGCCAGCAGCTTTTCAGCGGGAGCCTACGAGCAGTACTTC
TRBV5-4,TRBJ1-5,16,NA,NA,CASSLQGVAGNQPQHF,TGTGCCAGCAGCTTACAGGGAGTAGCCGGGAATCAGCCCCAGCATTTT
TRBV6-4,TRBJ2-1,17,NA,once,CASRYRAQRATYNEQFF,TGTGCCAGCAGATATCGGGCCCAGCGGGCCACCTACAATGAGCAGTTCTTC
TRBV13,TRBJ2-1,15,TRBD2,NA,CASSSTSGYNNEQFF,TGTGCCAGCAGCTCGACTAGCGGGTACAACAATGAGCAGTTCTTC